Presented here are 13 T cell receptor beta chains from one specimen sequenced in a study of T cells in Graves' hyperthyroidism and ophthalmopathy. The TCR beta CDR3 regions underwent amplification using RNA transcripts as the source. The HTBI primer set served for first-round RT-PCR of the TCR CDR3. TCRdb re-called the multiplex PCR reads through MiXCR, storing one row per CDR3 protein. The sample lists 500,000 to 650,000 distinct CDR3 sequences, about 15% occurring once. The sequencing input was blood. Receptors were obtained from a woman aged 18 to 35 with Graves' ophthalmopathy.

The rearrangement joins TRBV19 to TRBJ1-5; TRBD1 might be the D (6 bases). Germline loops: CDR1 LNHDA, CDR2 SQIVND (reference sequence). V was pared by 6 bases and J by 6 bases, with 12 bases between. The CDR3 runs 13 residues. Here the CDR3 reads CASSTGSPQPQHF. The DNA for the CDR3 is TGTGCCAGTAGCACAGGGTCTCCTCAGCCCCAGCATTTT.

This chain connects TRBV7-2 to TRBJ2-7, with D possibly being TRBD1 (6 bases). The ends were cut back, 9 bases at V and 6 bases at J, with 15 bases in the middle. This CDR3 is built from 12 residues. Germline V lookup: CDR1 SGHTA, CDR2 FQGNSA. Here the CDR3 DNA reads TGTGCCAGTAGTCCCGGACAGAGCGAGCAGTACTTC. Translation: CASSPGQSEQYF.

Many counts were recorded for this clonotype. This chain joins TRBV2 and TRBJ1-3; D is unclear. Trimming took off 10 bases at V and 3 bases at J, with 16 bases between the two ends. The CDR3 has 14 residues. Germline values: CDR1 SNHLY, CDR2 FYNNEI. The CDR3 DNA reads TGTGCCACGCGGCTCGGCGGACTTGGAAACACCATATATTTT. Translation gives CATRLGGLGNTIYF.

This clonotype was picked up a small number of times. The CDR3: CASSFGQTAFF. As DNA, the CDR3 is TGTGCCAGCAGTTTCGGACAGACAGCTTTCTTT. The genes are TRBV27 and TRBJ1-1, with a tentative D call TRBD1 (6 bases). Germline V CDR1 and CDR2: MNHEY, SMNVEV (reference sequence). CDR3 length: 11 residues. The germline V and J ends were trimmed by 3 bases and 10 bases, with 9 bases remaining between them.

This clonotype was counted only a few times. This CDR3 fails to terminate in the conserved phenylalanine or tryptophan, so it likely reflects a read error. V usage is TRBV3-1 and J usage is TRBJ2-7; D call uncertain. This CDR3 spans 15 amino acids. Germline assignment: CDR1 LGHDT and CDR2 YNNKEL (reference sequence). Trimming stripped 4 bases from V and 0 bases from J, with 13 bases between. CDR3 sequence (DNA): TGTGCCAGCAGCCGAACGGGCAGCCCCTCCTACGAGCAGTACCTC. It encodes CASSRTGSPSYEQYL.

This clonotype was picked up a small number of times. The CDR3 DNA reads TGTGCCAGCAGTTCGACGGGGGGGTGGGATGGCTACACCTTC. It codes for CASSSTGGWDGYTF. The chain joins TRBV28 to TRBJ1-2; D perhaps matches TRBD1 (5 bases). The V end was cut by 4 bases, the J end by 6 bases, with 15 bases between. The CDR3 is made up of 14 amino acids. The germline gives CDR1 MDHEN, CDR2 SYDVKM.

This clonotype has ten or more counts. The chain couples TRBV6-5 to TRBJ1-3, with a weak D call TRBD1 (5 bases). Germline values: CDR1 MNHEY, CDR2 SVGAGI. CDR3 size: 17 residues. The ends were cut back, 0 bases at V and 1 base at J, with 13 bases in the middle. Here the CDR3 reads CASSYSNLGGSGNTIYF. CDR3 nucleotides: TGTGCCAGCAGTTACTCGAACTTGGGGGGATCTGGAAACACCATATATTTT.

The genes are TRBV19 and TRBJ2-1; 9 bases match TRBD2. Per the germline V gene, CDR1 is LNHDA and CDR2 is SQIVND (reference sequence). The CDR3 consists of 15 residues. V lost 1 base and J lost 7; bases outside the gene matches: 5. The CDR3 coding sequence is TGTGCCAGTAGTATAGGGCGGGGGGGGTTTAATGAGCAGTTCTTC. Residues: CASSIGRGGFNEQFF.

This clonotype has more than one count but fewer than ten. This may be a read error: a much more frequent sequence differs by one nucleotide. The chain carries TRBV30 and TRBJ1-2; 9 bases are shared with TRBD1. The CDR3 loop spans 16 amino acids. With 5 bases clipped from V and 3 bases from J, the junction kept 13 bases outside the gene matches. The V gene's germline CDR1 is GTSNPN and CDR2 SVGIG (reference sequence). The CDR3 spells CAWGPPDRGAHYGYTF. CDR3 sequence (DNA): TGTGCCTGGGGTCCCCCTGACAGGGGGGCGCACTATGGCTACACCTTC.

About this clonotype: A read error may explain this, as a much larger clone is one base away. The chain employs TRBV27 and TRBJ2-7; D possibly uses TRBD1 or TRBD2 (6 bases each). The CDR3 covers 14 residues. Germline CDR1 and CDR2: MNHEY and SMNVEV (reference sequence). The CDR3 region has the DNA TGTGCCAGCAGTTTATCTCCGGGGGCCTACAAGCAGTACTTC. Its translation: CASSLSPGAYKQYF.

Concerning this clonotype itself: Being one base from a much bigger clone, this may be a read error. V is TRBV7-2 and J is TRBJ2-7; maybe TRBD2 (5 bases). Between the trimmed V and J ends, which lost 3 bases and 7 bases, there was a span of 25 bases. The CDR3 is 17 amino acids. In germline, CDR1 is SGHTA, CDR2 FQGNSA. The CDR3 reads CASSLSPGGLIYNEQYF. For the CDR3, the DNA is TGTGCCAGCAGCTTGTCACCTGGCGGACTGATTTACAATGAGCAGTACTTC.

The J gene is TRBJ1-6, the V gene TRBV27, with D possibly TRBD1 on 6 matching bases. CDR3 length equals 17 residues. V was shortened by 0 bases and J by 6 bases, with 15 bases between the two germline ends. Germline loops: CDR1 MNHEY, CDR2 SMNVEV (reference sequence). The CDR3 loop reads CASSLSAPGTLNSPLHF. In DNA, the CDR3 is TGTGCCAGCAGTTTATCGGCCCCCGGGACACTTAATTCACCCCTCCACTTT.

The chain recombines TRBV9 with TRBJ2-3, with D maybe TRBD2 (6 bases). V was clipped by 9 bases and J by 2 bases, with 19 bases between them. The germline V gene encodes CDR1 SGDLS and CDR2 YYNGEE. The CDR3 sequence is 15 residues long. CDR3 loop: CATSDAGGDTDTQYF. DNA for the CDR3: TGTGCCACCTCGGACGCGGGCGGGGACACAGATACGCAGTATTTT.